This paragraph covers one T cell receptor (beta chain) sequence. Its cognate antigen is unknown. The data belong to a study of T-cell memory formation after mild COVID-19. TCRdb called the 5' RACE reads again in MiXCR, with one record for every CDR3 protein. The table includes about 470,000 distinct CDR3 sequences, 18% detected once. The CDR3 is 16 residues long. V lost 8 bases to trimming and J lost 7 bases; unmatched junction nucleotides: 10. Study-level points and caveats: For contracting clones, CD4+ ones sat mainly in CM and EM, CD8+ in EMRA. Day 15 to 85 contracting clones showed balanced CD4/CD8; later expanders leaned CD4+.

Material: PBMCs or a T cell subset sorted from them (not recorded which). This receptor was obtained from an adult woman who had mild COVID-19 (a few samples of this study predate the infection). Cell type and time point are not known. The V call is TRBV12-3 or TRBV12-4, the J call TRBJ2-1; 14 bases align to TRBD2. The CDR3 nucleotides read TGTGCCAGCCATAGACTAGCGGGAGGGCCTCAAAATGAGCAGTTCTTC. Protein: CASHRLAGGPQNEQFF.